These T cell receptor beta chains were read from a single sample in a study of blood T cell repertoires in COVID-19. TCRdb keeps only in-frame clones here, not all; method: immunoSEQ multiplex PCR. The sample records some 210,000 clones, 89% being singletons. The sequenced sample was peripheral blood. All receptors derive from a man aged 55 to 69 who had recovered from COVID-19. The CDR3 runs from the conserved cysteine through the conserved F or W. D genes are given only for firm matches. A clone size is listed for some rows: how often the clone was seen (once, few, many), or a class if it is expanded.

size: -
D: -
V: TRBV7-6
J: TRBJ2-5
CDR3: CASSKRGLGGQETQYF
DNA: TGTGCCAGCAGCAAAAGGGGACTTGGGGGGCAAGAGACCCAGTACTTC

size: -
D: TRBD1
V: TRBV9
J: TRBJ2-7
CDR3: CASSVGGQGNFEQYF
DNA: TGTGCCAGCAGCGTAGGAGGACAGGGGAACTTCGAGCAGTACTTC

size: -
D: TRBD2
V: TRBV7-2
J: TRBJ2-7
CDR3: CASSLVLAGYEQYF
DNA: TGTGCCAGCAGCTTAGTACTAGCGGGTTACGAGCAGTACTTC

size: -
D: -
V: TRBV7-8
J: TRBJ2-7
CDR3: CASSLARTSTYEQYF
DNA: TGTGCCAGCAGCTTAGCGAGGACTTCTACCTACGAGCAGTACTTC

size: -
D: TRBD2
V: TRBV7-3
J: TRBJ2-3
CDR3: CASSFRLAGRDTQYF
DNA: TGTGCCAGCAGCTTCCGACTAGCGGGAAGAGATACGCAGTATTTT

size: -
D: TRBD2
V: TRBV3-1/TRBV3-2
J: TRBJ2-2
CDR3: CASSQASGMYTGELFF
DNA: TGTGCCAGCAGCCAGGCTAGCGGGATGTACACCGGGGAGCTGTTTTTT

size: -
D: TRBD2
V: TRBV7-3
J: TRBJ2-2
CDR3: CASSLNSGPEELFF
DNA: TGTGCCAGCAGCTTAAATAGCGGGCCGGAGGAGCTGTTTTTT

size: -
D: -
V: TRBV3-1/TRBV3-2
J: TRBJ1-2
CDR3: CASRYRDGYTF
DNA: TGTGCCAGTCGTTACAGGGATGGCTACACCTTC

size: -
D: -
V: TRBV5-6
J: TRBJ1-6
CDR3: CASSLGDMLNSYNSPLHF
DNA: TGTGCCAGCAGCTTGGGGGACATGCTCAACTCCTATAATTCACCCCTCCACTTT

size: -
D: -
V: TRBV10-3
J: TRBJ1-1
CDR3: CAISAGVGEAFF
DNA: TGTGCCATCAGTGCAGGGGTTGGTGAAGCTTTCTTT

size: -
D: TRBD2
V: TRBV11-2
J: TRBJ2-7
CDR3: CASSEGRLAGFYEQYF
DNA: TGTGCCAGCAGCGAAGGAAGACTAGCGGGATTCTACGAGCAGTACTTC

size: -
D: -
V: TRBV5-8
J: TRBJ1-2
CDR3: CASSGRTQSNYGYTF
DNA: TGTGCCAGCAGCGGGAGGACACAGTCTAACTATGGCTACACCTTC

size: -
D: TRBD1
V: TRBV28
J: TRBJ1-2
CDR3: CASSVGDRSGNYGYTF
DNA: TGTGCCAGCAGTGTTGGGGACAGATCAGGGAACTATGGCTACACCTTC

size: -
D: -
V: TRBV18
J: TRBJ1-5
CDR3: CASSPLAGDQPQHF
DNA: TGTGCCAGCTCACCCCTGGCAGGGGATCAGCCCCAGCATTTT

size: -
D: -
V: TRBV12-3/TRBV12-4
J: TRBJ2-3
CDR3: CASSLRGDTQYF
DNA: TGTGCCAGCAGTTTAAGGGGAGATACGCAGTATTTT

size: -
D: TRBD1
V: TRBV29-1
J: TRBJ2-7
CDR3: CSVVGQGYEQYF
DNA: TGCAGCGTCGTGGGACAGGGCTACGAGCAGTACTTC

size: -
D: -
V: TRBV20-1
J: TRBJ1-1
CDR3: CSASGRDSFEAFF
DNA: TGCAGTGCTAGTGGCAGGGATTCTTTTGAAGCTTTCTTT

size: -
D: -
V: TRBV29-1
J: TRBJ2-3
CDR3: CSGERGTAQYF
DNA: TGCAGCGGGGAACGGGGGACAGCGCAGTATTTT

size: -
D: -
V: TRBV6-1
J: TRBJ2-7
CDR3: CASSEPRRVPFYEQYF
DNA: TGTGCCAGCAGTGAACCTCGGAGGGTCCCCTTCTACGAGCAGTACTTC

size: -
D: TRBD2
V: TRBV6-1
J: TRBJ2-7
CDR3: CASSEHGLAGSYEQYF
DNA: TGTGCCAGCAGTGAACACGGACTAGCGGGGAGCTACGAGCAGTACTTC

size: -
D: -
V: TRBV27
J: TRBJ2-7
CDR3: CASSLSPQRLTPNYEQYF
DNA: TGTGCCAGCAGTTTATCCCCCCAGCGGCTCACCCCCAACTACGAGCAGTACTTC

size: -
D: -
V: TRBV19
J: TRBJ2-3
CDR3: CASSLPRSTDTQYF
DNA: TGTGCCAGTAGTCTCCCCAGGAGCACAGATACGCAGTATTTT

size: -
D: -
V: TRBV6-1
J: TRBJ2-3
CDR3: CASSEQVVGPDTQYF
DNA: TGTGCCAGCAGTGAACAAGTCGTTGGCCCAGATACGCAGTATTTT

size: -
D: TRBD1
V: TRBV10-3
J: TRBJ2-7
CDR3: CAIREPGQGAYEQYF
DNA: TGTGCCATCAGAGAACCGGGACAGGGGGCTTACGAGCAGTACTTC

size: -
D: -
V: TRBV9
J: TRBJ2-4
CDR3: CASSFGLAKNIQYF
DNA: TGTGCCAGCAGCTTTGGACTAGCCAAAAACATTCAGTACTTC

size: -
D: -
V: TRBV27
J: TRBJ2-7
CDR3: CASSSRQDNYEQYF
DNA: TGTGCCAGCAGTTCAAGACAGGATAACTACGAGCAGTACTTC

size: -
D: -
V: TRBV5-1
J: TRBJ2-7
CDR3: CASSPGLARYEQYF
DNA: TGCGCCAGCAGCCCCGGTCTAGCCAGGTACGAGCAGTACTTC

size: -
D: -
V: TRBV7-9
J: TRBJ1-3
CDR3: CASSRPQGTIGNTIYF
DNA: TGTGCCAGCAGCAGGCCGCAGGGGACAATCGGGAACACCATATATTTT

size: -
D: TRBD2
V: TRBV6-2/TRBV6-3
J: TRBJ2-7
CDR3: CASSPGGVGASYEQYF
DNA: TGTGCCAGCAGTCCCGGGGGGGTCGGAGCTTCCTACGAGCAGTACTTC

size: -
D: -
V: TRBV28
J: TRBJ2-2
CDR3: CSSRTTSLNTGELFF
DNA: TGTTCCAGCAGGACTACTTCACTGAACACCGGGGAGCTGTTTTTT

size: -
D: -
V: TRBV30
J: TRBJ2-3
CDR3: CAWSPYGELRTDTQYF
DNA: TGTGCCTGGAGTCCTTACGGGGAGTTGCGCACAGATACGCAGTATTTT

size: -
D: TRBD1
V: TRBV6-5
J: TRBJ1-5
CDR3: CASSYRTGVNQPQHF
DNA: TGTGCCAGCAGTTACCGGACAGGGGTGAATCAGCCCCAGCATTTT

size: -
D: -
V: TRBV20-1
J: TRBJ1-5
CDR3: CSARPGQPQHF
DNA: TGCAGTGCTAGACCCGGTCAGCCCCAGCATTTT

size: -
D: -
V: TRBV19
J: TRBJ2-3
CDR3: CASSSDSSTDTQYF
DNA: TGTGCCAGTAGTAGCGATTCTAGCACAGATACGCAGTATTTT

size: -
D: TRBD1
V: TRBV30
J: TRBJ1-3
CDR3: CAWSGRTGAFSGNTIYF
DNA: TGTGCCTGGAGTGGCCGGACAGGGGCTTTCTCTGGAAACACCATATATTTT

size: -
D: -
V: TRBV28
J: TRBJ1-4
CDR3: CASSSPGGTEEKLFF
DNA: TGTGCCAGCAGTTCCCCTGGGGGGACGGAAGAAAAACTGTTTTTT

size: -
D: TRBD1
V: TRBV5-4
J: TRBJ1-1
CDR3: CASRYGQGIGNTEAFF
DNA: TGTGCCAGCAGATATGGACAGGGGATTGGGAACACTGAAGCTTTCTTT

size: -
D: -
V: TRBV19
J: TRBJ1-2
CDR3: CASSGHASVAMIYGYTF
DNA: TGTGCCAGTAGCGGACACGCCAGCGTAGCTATGATTTATGGCTACACCTTC

size: -
D: TRBD1
V: TRBV18
J: TRBJ2-7
CDR3: CASSWDRAYEQYF
DNA: TGTGCCAGCTCGTGGGACAGGGCCTACGAGCAGTACTTC

size: -
D: TRBD1
V: TRBV29-1
J: TRBJ2-5
CDR3: CSVRDRGPQETQYF
DNA: TGCAGCGTCCGGGACAGGGGGCCCCAAGAGACCCAGTACTTC

size: -
D: -
V: TRBV27
J: TRBJ2-1
CDR3: CASRSPQRGKNEQFF
DNA: TGTGCCAGCAGATCCCCACAGAGGGGGAAAAATGAGCAGTTCTTC

size: once
D: -
V: TRBV19
J: TRBJ1-6
CDR3: CASSITGANSPLHF
DNA: TGTGCCAGTAGTATTACAGGAGCTAATTCACCCCTCCACTTT

size: -
D: -
V: TRBV24-1
J: TRBJ2-7
CDR3: CATSDLTGESSEQYF
DNA: TGTGCCACCAGTGATTTGACCGGAGAGTCGTCCGAGCAGTACTTC

size: -
D: TRBD1
V: TRBV29-1
J: TRBJ2-7
CDR3: CSVGGGQGSYEQYF
DNA: TGCAGCGTAGGGGGGGGACAGGGATCCTACGAGCAGTACTTC

size: -
D: -
V: TRBV6-5
J: TRBJ1-2
CDR3: CATEPTNGYGYTF
DNA: TGTGCCACCGAGCCGACTAACGGTTATGGCTACACCTTC

size: -
D: TRBD2
V: TRBV5-1
J: TRBJ2-1
CDR3: CASPSKLTPPPSGYNEQFF
DNA: TGCGCCAGCCCCTCGAAGCTTACGCCCCCCCCTAGCGGGTACAATGAGCAGTTCTTC

size: -
D: TRBD1
V: TRBV19
J: TRBJ1-6
CDR3: CASNPGQGYNSPLHF
DNA: TGTGCCAGTAATCCCGGACAGGGGTACAATTCACCCCTCCACTTT